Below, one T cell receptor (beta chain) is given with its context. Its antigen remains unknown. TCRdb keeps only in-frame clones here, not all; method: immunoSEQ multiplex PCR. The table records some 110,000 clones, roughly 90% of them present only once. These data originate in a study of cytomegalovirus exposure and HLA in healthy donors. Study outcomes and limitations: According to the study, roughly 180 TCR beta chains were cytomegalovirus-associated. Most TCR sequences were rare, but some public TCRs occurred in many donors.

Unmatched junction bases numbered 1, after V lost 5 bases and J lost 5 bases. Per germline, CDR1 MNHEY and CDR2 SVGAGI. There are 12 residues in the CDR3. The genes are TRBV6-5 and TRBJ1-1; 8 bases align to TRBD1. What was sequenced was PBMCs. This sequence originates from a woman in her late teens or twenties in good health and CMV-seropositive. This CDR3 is CASSDRGTEAFF. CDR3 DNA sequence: TGTGCCAGCAGTGACAGGGGTACTGAAGCTTTCTTT.